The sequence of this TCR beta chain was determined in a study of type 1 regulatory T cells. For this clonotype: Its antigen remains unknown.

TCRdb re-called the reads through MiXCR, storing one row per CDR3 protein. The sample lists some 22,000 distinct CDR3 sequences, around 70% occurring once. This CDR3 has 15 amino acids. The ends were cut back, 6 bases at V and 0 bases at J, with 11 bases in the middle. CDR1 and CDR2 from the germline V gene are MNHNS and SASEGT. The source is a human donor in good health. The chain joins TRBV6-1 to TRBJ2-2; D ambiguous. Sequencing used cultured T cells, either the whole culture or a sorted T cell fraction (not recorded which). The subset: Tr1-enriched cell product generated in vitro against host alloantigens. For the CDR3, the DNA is TGTGCCAGCAGAGCAAGTCCCGCGAACACCGGGGAGCTGTTTTTT. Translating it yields CASRASPANTGELFF.